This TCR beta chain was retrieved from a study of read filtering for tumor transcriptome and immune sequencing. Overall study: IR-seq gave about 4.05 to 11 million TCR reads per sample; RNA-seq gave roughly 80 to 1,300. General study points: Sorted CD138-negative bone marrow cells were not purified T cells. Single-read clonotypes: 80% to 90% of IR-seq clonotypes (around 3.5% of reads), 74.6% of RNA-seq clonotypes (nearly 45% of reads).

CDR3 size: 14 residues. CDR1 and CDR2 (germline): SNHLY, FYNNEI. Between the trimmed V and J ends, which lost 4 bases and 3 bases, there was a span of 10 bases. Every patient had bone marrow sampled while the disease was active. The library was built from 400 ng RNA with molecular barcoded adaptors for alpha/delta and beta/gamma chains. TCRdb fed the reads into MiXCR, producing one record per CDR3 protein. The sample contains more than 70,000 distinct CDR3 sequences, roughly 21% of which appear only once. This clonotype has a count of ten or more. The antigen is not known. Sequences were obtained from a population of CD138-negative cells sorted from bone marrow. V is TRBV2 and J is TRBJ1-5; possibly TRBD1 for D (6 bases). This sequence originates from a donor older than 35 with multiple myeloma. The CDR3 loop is CASSAGTINQPQHF. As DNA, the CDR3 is TGTGCCAGCAGTGCCGGGACAATCAATCAGCCCCAGCATTTT.